The entry below describes one TCR beta chain. In its sample, this clone was seen a few times. Its antigen is unknown. Within one base of it there is no much larger clone, and no base qualities were kept. In the germline V gene (reference sequence), CDR1 corresponds to LNHDA and CDR2 to SQIVND. Here V drops 1 base and J drops 5 bases, and the junction holds 14 bases not matched to any gene. The CDR3 runs 19 amino acids, cysteine and phenylalanine included. The read is trimmed to its CDR3 DNA, 57 bases read in frame from base 1. The data are from a study of cytomegalovirus exposure and HLA in healthy donors (TCRdb year 2017). With regard to the full study: According to an earlier analysis of a few hundred of the donors, some 180 million T cells yielded 117 million unique TCR beta sequences and about 300 Gb of sequence data. Rather than using new phenotypic data, the later analysis identified candidate immune exposures from TCR beta sequences and from how often those sequences occurred across donors. High-throughput TCR immunosequencing, statistical association of individual TCRs with disease status, and machine learning were combined to predict cytomegalovirus infection status. Along with the approximately 670-subject first cohort, a separate validation cohort of over a hundred different subjects was used. Genome-wide SNP genotypes for about 65% of the 666 donors were used in a later genetic analysis, which treated that subset as a discovery cohort. Five DR-DQ haplotypes were handled as single units for association and clustering, since linkage in the cohort was strong. Using immunosequencing, the study profiled T cell repertoires from some 670 subjects and related those repertoires to cytomegalovirus serostatus. Donor age, sex, ethnicity and CMV serostatus were compiled together with the repertoire data. About 320 gigabases of sequencing data and approximately 84 million unique TCR sequences were included in an early release covering around 600 HLA-typed donors. The study aimed to test whether signatures of past pathogen exposure could be identified by cataloging public T cell receptors. HLA typing covered class I and class II loci at four-digit resolution. The number of donors typed differed by locus, with about 620-630 for A, B, C, DRB1 and DQB1, more than 500 for DQA1, about 610 for DPA1, and approximately 470 for DPB1. An earlier analysis of around 580 of the donors used high-throughput TCR beta sequencing to judge whether each TCR beta V gene segment behaved as functional or pseudogenic. All discovery cohort repertoires had been generated using a single sequencing platform. Among the roughly 400 genotyped donors, around 81% belonged to the genetic ancestry cluster associated with self-reported Caucasian donors. Among some 400 genotyped donors of the cohort, an average of 235,054 unique TCR beta nucleotide sequences were sequenced per donor, about a sixth of them non-productive. A later analysis re-analyzed previously published TCR beta repertoires from 660 or so donors and added high-resolution HLA genotyping to study TCR occurrence patterns.

Overall study outcomes, separate from this receptor: Linkage disequilibrium might explain the correlated functional status among segregating V segments, but an unknown experimental factor could not be excluded. The only immune exposure information available for the cohort was CMV serostatus. A further reported finding was that TCR beta sequences accurately predicted the HLA-A and HLA-B alleles for most subjects in the first cohort. In a later analysis, HLA-associated TCR beta chains were found to be more clonally expanded and to have lower generation probabilities than equally common non-associated chains. V-gene and J-gene trimming of TCR beta chains was associated with a missense DCLRE1C variant in a later genetic analysis, and the association was replicated in an independent cohort. Assigning TCR associations to individual alleles was difficult when HLA alleles, especially DR and DQ, strongly co-occurred. A group of highly shared sequence variants was considered likely to be a technical artifact of the sequencing pipeline. Most TCR sequences were observed very rarely across donors, whereas some public TCRs were present in many individuals. In a later analysis, most CMV-associated TCR beta chains were found to appear HLA-restricted, with HLA associations seemingly driven largely by CMV exposure. A later analysis associated 16,951 TCR beta sequences with specific HLA alleles at a false discovery rate of 0.05. A total of 150 or so TCR beta chains were listed by the study as associated with cytomegalovirus. In vitro tests confirmed that three of the cytomegalovirus-associated TCR beta chains recognize cytomegalovirus antigens. This cohort had only TCR beta chains sequenced, and the lack of alpha or paired-chain data limited which features could be detected. Because counts were too low, seventeen rarely observed V segments, including chromosome 9 orphons, were excluded from the earlier analysis of 500 to 700 of the donors. According to a later analysis, parvovirus B19, influenza, CMV and Epstein-Barr virus appeared linked to several top co-occurrence clusters. Because HLA typing was unavailable for some donors at each locus, only the typed subset was used in association tests. The classifier was reported to diagnose cytomegalovirus status with high specificity and sensitivity in both the original and validation cohorts. The authors suggested that the approach could potentially be extended to other disease states and immunological phenotypes. In an earlier analysis of some 540 of the donors, most TCR beta V segments appeared in productive rearrangements about 90% or about 30% of the time, broadly matching IMGT annotations. Some IMGT-functional V segments, including TRBV6-2 and TRBV6-3, could not be distinguished by the 87-base-pair reads and were therefore excluded. According to a later analysis, TCR association rates differed among HLA loci, with DRB1 alleles showing the most associated TCRs and HLA-C alleles showing the fewest. The presence/absence analyses assumed that sequencing depth was roughly uniform across donors, and that assumption may not be true. According to a later genetic analysis, donors in an Asian-associated ancestry cluster had fewer N-insertions in productive TCRs than the roughly 660-donor mean.

Libraries came from the immunoSEQ multiplex PCR assay. For the multiplex PCR, a mixture combining 60 forward primers for TCR Vbeta segments and 13 reverse primers for TCR Jbeta segments was used. A multiplex PCR assay on genomic DNA amplified the CDR3 region of rearranged TCR beta genes. On the Illumina HiSeq System, the amplified TCR beta libraries were sequenced as 87-base-pair reads. In the paper's pipeline: In a later analysis, some 80 million unique TCR beta chains were counted across the roughly 670 repertoires, and roughly 9.9 million of these chains were shared by at least two donors. Raw reads were error-corrected and collapsed into unique sequences with a nearest-neighbor algorithm that merged closely related sequences to remove PCR and sequencing errors. V, D and J gene segments were assigned by aligning CDR3 sequences to IMGT reference sequences. For a sequence to be retained, at least a six-nucleotide match to both a V gene segment and a J gene segment was required. Rearrangements were called productive when the CDR3 lacked stop codons and stayed in frame with V and J; all others were non-productive. CDR3 was defined according to IMGT convention as the region running from the second conserved V-encoded cysteine to the conserved J-encoded phenylalanine. Sequences without an unambiguous match to a single V gene segment were excluded from the earlier analysis of about 600 of the donors. In an earlier analysis of 587 of the donors, a V segment was called functional when productive rearrangements were above 56.7%, and segregating when the standard deviation between donors exceeded 5%. To diagnose cytomegalovirus status from the catalog of TCR beta chain sequences, a statistical classification framework was built. V and J gene assignment, in a later analysis, came from comparing TCR nucleotide sequences with IMGT/GENE-DB human TR gene sequences. Using the TCRdist pipeline, a later analysis assigned CDR3 sequences along with most-parsimonious VDJ recombination scenarios. A later analysis defined each TCR beta chain by its CDR3 amino acid sequence plus V-gene family, and excluded reads lacking a unique V-gene family. To address suspected cross-contamination and a sequencing artifact, a later analysis removed several hundred highly shared, low-generation-probability nucleotide sequences. For each public chain, a later analysis derived a clonal expansion index from normalized ranks of inferred template counts within each repertoire. In a later analysis, generation probabilities were computed using a VDJ recombination model fitted to out-of-frame rearrangements, and the results were checked against IGoR. In a later analysis, TCR-TCR, TCR-HLA and TCR-CMV co-occurrence was scored with hypergeometric tests, and a repertoire-size bias correction was applied to TCR pairs. A later analysis estimated false discovery rates by permuting HLA or CMV assignments 20 times. In a later analysis, co-occurring TCRs were grouped using DBSCAN, with TCRdist sequence similarity added in when clustering inside HLA-allele-positive subsets. Repertoires with fewer than 30,000 or more than 120,000 public chains were left out of co-occurrence clustering, as were about 5 repertoires with anomalous nucleotide sharing. Not all clones reach the TCRdb copy of this immuneACCESS table, which keeps in-frame sequences only. Checked studies attribute under half of the gap to unresolved V genes and leave the rest unexplained. The DNA was the basis for D and trimming; V, J and clone size are from that table. The sample table shows approximately 160,000 clones, and over 75% are seen once. Less than 2% of the sample is held by the ten biggest clonotypes.

The cohort was made up of 666 healthy bone marrow donors. Cohort members were all nominally healthy when sampled, although unrecorded immune exposures were likely present. The donor was CMV seronegative and belonged to the group of over 350 seronegative cohort members. A peripheral blood sample was provided by each donor, and peripheral blood mononuclear cells were used for TCR beta sequencing. Genomic DNA extraction from the blood cell samples was performed with the Qiagen DNeasy Blood Extraction Kit. The clonotype originates from a woman younger than 35 in good health and CMV-seronegative. The sequence links TRBV19 to TRBJ2-6; 7 nucleotides in the junction match TRBD1. The sample consisted of PBMCs. The nucleotide sequence is TGTGCCAGTAGTATAGGGGCCGACAGGGCTTTTCGGAGGGCCAACGTCCTGACTTTC. Translated, it reads CASSIGADRAFRRANVLTF.